The text below deals with one T cell receptor beta chain. The data belong to a study of blood T cell repertoires in COVID-19. In the study overall: In each case, the material was cDNA or gDNA derived from T cells, B-cell-depleted T cells, or PBMCs.

Method: immunoSEQ multiplex PCR; TCRdb's copy keeps in-frame clones and lacks some. This sample has about 140,000 clones, with around 81% found just once. The source of this sequence is a human donor in a cohort sampled during active COVID-19. Sequencing was done on a sample of peripheral blood.

Here the CDR3 DNA reads TGTGCCAGCAGCCAAGATTGGGGGGCAACTAATGAAAAACTGTTTTTT. Residues: CASSQDWGATNEKLFF. The chain couples TRBV14 to TRBJ1-4; possibly TRBD1 for D (5 bases). Germline V gene sequence: CDR1 SGHDN, CDR2 FVKESK. The CDR3 is 16 amino acids. Trimming pared 0 bases from V and 0 bases from J, leaving 8 bases between.